Below are 17 T cell receptor beta chains sequenced from a single sample in a study of cytomegalovirus exposure and HLA in healthy donors. A multiplex PCR was run with 60 Vbeta primers and 13 Jbeta primers. The method was immunoSEQ multiplex PCR; TCRdb's version includes in-frame clones alone and lacks a portion of them. The table for this sample gives roughly 58,000 clones. Input material: PBMCs. The receptors derive from a woman aged 50 to 60 in good health and CMV-seropositive.

The V and J genes are TRBV19 and TRBJ1-1; 7 bases are shared with TRBD1. This CDR3 contains 14 residues. Looked up from germline, CDR1 is LNHDA and CDR2 is SQIVND (reference sequence). V lost 8 bases and J lost 3; bases outside the gene matches: 9. The CDR3 region has the DNA TGTGCCAGTGAGTTAAGGGGGCGGGACACTGAAGCTTTCTTT. This codes for CASELRGRDTEAFF. Variable domain in full (rest from reference TRBV19 and TRBJ1-1): DGGITQSPKYLFRKEGQNVTLSCEQNLNHDAMYWYRQDPGQGLRLIYYSQIVNDFQKGDIAEGYSVSREKKESFPLTVTSAQKNPTAFYLCASELRGRDTEAFFGQGTRLTVV.

V gene TRBV2 combines with J gene TRBJ2-1, with 11 bases aligning to TRBD1. J gave up 7 bases and V 4 bases, and 6 bases lay outside the gene matches. Germline assignment: CDR1 SNHLY and CDR2 FYNNEI. The CDR3 length is 15 residues. In DNA form, the CDR3 reads TGTGCCAGCAGTGGAGGACAGGGGGCAAGGAATGAGCAGTTCTTC. Amino acids: CASSGGQGARNEQFF.

The chain recombines TRBV27 with TRBJ1-1; D gene unclear. Germline V gives CDR1 MNHEY, CDR2 SMNVEV (reference sequence). V lost 7 bases, J lost 1 base, and 13 bases lay in between. The CDR3 spans 14 residues. CDR3 bases: TGTGCCAGCATGCCCACGGGAGGGAACACTGAAGCTTTCTTT. Protein sequence: CASMPTGGNTEAFF.

The chain has TRBV7-9 and TRBJ2-7; a possible D gene is TRBD1 (5 bases). V was pared by 5 bases and J by 6 bases, with 23 bases between. There are 16 residues in the CDR3. Germline CDR1 SEHNR, CDR2 FQNEAQ (reference sequence). The CDR3 loop reads CASSPRLIQGSAEQYF. In DNA form, the CDR3 reads TGTGCCAGCAGCCCCCGGCTGATTCAGGGATCGGCCGAGCAGTACTTC.

J is TRBJ1-1 and V is TRBV7-2, with a tentative D call TRBD1 (6 bases). V was cut by 5 bases and J by 1 base, with 20 bases left in between. The CDR3 spans 17 residues. CDR1 and CDR2 from the germline V gene are SGHTA and FQGNSA. The CDR3 DNA reads TGTGCCAGCAGCCCGAGGGGGGGGTTTAAAAAGAACACTGAAGCTTTCTTT. As protein: CASSPRGGFKKNTEAFF.

J is TRBJ1-3 and V is TRBV6-5, with 7 bases matching TRBD1. The CDR3 runs 14 residues. Unmatched junction bases numbered 3, after V lost 6 bases and J lost 1 base. Germline V gives CDR1 MNHEY, CDR2 SVGAGI. CDR3 amino acids: CASRETGSGNTIYF. CDR3 sequence (DNA): TGTGCCAGCAGGGAGACAGGGTCTGGAAACACCATATATTTT.

The V gene is TRBV18, the J gene TRBJ1-1, with TRBD1 matching 8 bases. The CDR3 covers 15 residues. Germline V gene data show CDR1 as KGHSH and CDR2 as LQKENI. V shed 3 bases and J 4 bases; nucleotides not matched to a gene: 7. Written as DNA, the CDR3 is TGTGCCAGCTCACCCCCACAGGGGGGAGGCACTGAAGCTTTCTTT. Its translation is CASSPPQGGGTEAFF.

The J gene is TRBJ2-2, the V gene TRBV6-5; D may be TRBD1 (5 bases). The ends were cut back, 10 bases at V and 1 base at J, with 13 bases in the middle. Germline V CDR1 and CDR2: MNHEY, SVGAGI. This CDR3 comprises 14 residues. For the CDR3, the DNA is TGTGCCACAACCAGGGTCCAGAACACCGGGGAGCTGTTTTTT. Amino acid sequence: CATTRVQNTGELFF.

V is TRBV7-2 and J is TRBJ2-5; no firm D call. V was trimmed by 5 bases and J by 3 bases, leaving 10 bases between them. Germline V CDR1 and CDR2: SGHTA, FQGNSA. The CDR3 totals 13 residues. DNA for the CDR3: TGTGCCAGCAGCGCGCGTACAGAAGAGACCCAGTACTTC. Encoded protein: CASSARTEETQYF.

The V call is TRBV7-2, the J call TRBJ2-2, with a weak D call TRBD1 (7 bases). Trimming took off 2 bases at V and 7 bases at J, with 17 bases between the two ends. CDR3 length: 16 amino acids. Germline assignment: CDR1 SGHTA and CDR2 FQGNSA. The CDR3 loop is CASSLRAGGLSGELFF. CDR3 sequence (DNA): TGTGCCAGCAGCTTAAGGGCAGGGGGGTTAAGCGGGGAGCTGTTTTTT.

The chain recombines TRBV19 with TRBJ2-7; D gene unclear. The CDR3 covers 13 residues. Germline V gene lookup returns CDR1 LNHDA and CDR2 SQIVND (reference sequence). The V end was cut by 2 bases, the J end by 4 bases, with 9 bases between. DNA for the CDR3: TGTGCCAGTAGTATATCTAGGCGGTACGAGCAGTACTTC. Translation: CASSISRRYEQYF. Together with reference TRBV19 and TRBJ2-7, the CDR3 gives the full variable domain: DGGITQSPKYLFRKEGQNVTLSCEQNLNHDAMYWYRQDPGQGLRLIYYSQIVNDFQKGDIAEGYSVSREKKESFPLTVTSAQKNPTAFYLCASSISRRYEQYFGPGTRLTVT.

The chain combines TRBV19 with TRBJ2-3, with 8 bases identical to TRBD2. The CDR3 runs to 14 residues. Germline V gene lookup returns CDR1 LNHDA and CDR2 SQIVND (reference sequence). Losses at the gene ends were 6 bases for V and 5 bases for J; bases not matched to a gene: 7. CDR3 DNA: TGTGCCAGTAGAGCGGGAGCTGGTAAAGATACGCAGTATTTT. It codes for CASRAGAGKDTQYF.

The rearrangement uses TRBV28 and TRBJ2-3; a possible D gene is TRBD2 (6 bases). Trimming cost V 9 bases and J 4 bases, with 14 bases left between them. In germline, CDR1 is MDHEN, CDR2 SYDVKM. This CDR3 spans 13 amino acids. CDR3 amino acids: CASQVGGSDTQYF. CDR3 coding DNA: TGTGCCAGTCAAGTCGGGGGTTCAGATACGCAGTATTTT.

The V gene is TRBV6-6, the J gene TRBJ2-1, with D perhaps TRBD2 (5 bases). The CDR3 covers 16 residues. The V end was cut by 6 bases, the J end by 4 bases, with 19 bases between. The germline V gene encodes CDR1 MNHNY and CDR2 SVGAGI (reference sequence). The CDR3 bases are TGTGCCAGCAGCATGAGAAGGGAGAGAGCTTACAATGAGCAGTTCTTC. It codes for CASSMRRERAYNEQFF.

The chain carries TRBV6-5 and TRBJ2-5, with a tentative D call TRBD2 (5 bases). CDR1 and CDR2 (germline): MNHEY, SVGAGI. The CDR3 runs to 12 residues. The V end lost 5 bases, the J end lost 13 bases, and 17 bases lay between the germline ends. This chain's CDR3 is CASSSRVGALYF. Written as DNA, the CDR3 is TGTGCCAGCAGTAGCCGAGTGGGAGCCTTGTACTTC.

The DNA for the CDR3 is TGTGCCTGGAGTAAGCTAGCGGGAGGGGATGAGCAGTTCTTC. Translation gives CAWSKLAGGDEQFF. The chain combines TRBV30 with TRBJ2-1; TRBD2 aligns across 12 bases. Trimming took 2 bases from V and 8 from J; bases not matched to a gene: 4. Per germline, CDR1 GTSNPN and CDR2 SVGIG (reference sequence). CDR3 length equals 14 residues.

The chain carries TRBV5-1 and TRBJ2-7; 8 bases line up with TRBD1. Trimming cost V 6 bases and J 6 bases; bases outside gene matches: 5. CDR3 length: 12 residues. From germline, CDR1 is SGHRS and CDR2 YFSETQ. The DNA of the CDR3 is TGCGCCAGCACCGACAGGGGTAGCGAGCAGTACTTC. Translating it yields CASTDRGSEQYF.